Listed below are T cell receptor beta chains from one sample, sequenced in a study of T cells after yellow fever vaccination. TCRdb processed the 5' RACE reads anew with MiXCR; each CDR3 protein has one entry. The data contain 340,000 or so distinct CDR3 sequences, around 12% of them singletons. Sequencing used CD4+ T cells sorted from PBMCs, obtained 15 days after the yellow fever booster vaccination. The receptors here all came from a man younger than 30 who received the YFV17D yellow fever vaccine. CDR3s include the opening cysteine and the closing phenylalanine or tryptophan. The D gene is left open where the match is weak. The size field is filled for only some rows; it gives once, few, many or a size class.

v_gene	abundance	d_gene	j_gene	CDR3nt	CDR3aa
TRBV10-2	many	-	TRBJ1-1	TGCGCCAGCAGTGAGCACCGGGGACTGGGGACTGAAGCTTTCTTT	CASSEHRGLGTEAFF
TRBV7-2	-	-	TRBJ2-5	TGTGCCAGCAGCTTCCAGGAAGGTCAAGAGACCCAGTACTTC	CASSFQEGQETQYF
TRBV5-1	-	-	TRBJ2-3	TGCGCCAGCAGCTTGCTGGGACATACGGATACGCAGTATTTT	CASSLLGHTDTQYF
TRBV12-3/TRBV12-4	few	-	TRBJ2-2	TGTGCCAGCAGTTTCAGTCCAGCACCTCAGGGGGAGCTGTTTTTT	CASSFSPAPQGELFF
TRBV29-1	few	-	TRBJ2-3	TGCAGCGCCGCCTTTGAGATTGTCCCTAGCACAGATACGCAGTATTTT	CSAAFEIVPSTDTQYF
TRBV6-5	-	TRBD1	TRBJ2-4	TGTGCCAGCAAAAGGACAGGGTGGGAGAACATTCAGTACTTC	CASKRTGWENIQYF
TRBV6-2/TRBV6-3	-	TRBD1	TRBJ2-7	TGTGCCAGCAGGGACAGGGACTACGAGCAGTACTTC	CASRDRDYEQYF
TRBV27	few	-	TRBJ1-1	TGTGCCAGCAGTCCACTACTCTACAATACAGGGACGGGAGCTTTCTTT	CASSPLLYNTGTGAFF
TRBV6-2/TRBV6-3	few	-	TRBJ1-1	TGTGCCAGCAACCGACCGGGGGGGACTGAAGCTTTCTTT	CASNRPGGTEAFF
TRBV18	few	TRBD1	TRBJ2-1	TGTGCCAGCTCGAGGGACAGATACAATGAGCAGTTCTTC	CASSRDRYNEQFF
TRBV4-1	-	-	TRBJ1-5	TGCGCCAGCAGCCAATTGGGGGATCAGCCCCAGCATTTT	CASSQLGDQPQHF
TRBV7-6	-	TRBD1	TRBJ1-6	TGTGCCGTCGGACAGGGTGGAAATTCACCCCTCCACTTT	CAVGQGGNSPLHF
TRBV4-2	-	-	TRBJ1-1	TGTGCCAGCAGCCAAGGTTACGGGAACACTGAAGCTTTCTTT	CASSQGYGNTEAFF
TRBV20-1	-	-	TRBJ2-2	TGCAGTGCCTCGGCGGGACCGCTGAACACCGGGGAGCTGTTTTTT	CSASAGPLNTGELFF
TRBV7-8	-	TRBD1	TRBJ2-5	TGTGCCAGCAGCCTTGGACAGGGCGGACGGACCCAGTACTTC	CASSLGQGGRTQYF
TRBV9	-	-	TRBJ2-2	TGTGCCAGCAGCGTCCAGGGAGCGAACACCGGGGAGCTGTTTTTT	CASSVQGANTGELFF
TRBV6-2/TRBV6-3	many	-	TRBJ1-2	TGTGCCAGCAGCCTCCCCGCGGGTGCCTATGGCTACACCTTC	CASSLPAGAYGYTF
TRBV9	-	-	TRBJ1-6	TGTGCCAGCACACGAATAGGGGTCGGTTCACCCCTCCACTTT	CASTRIGVGSPLHF
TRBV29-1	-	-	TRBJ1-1	TGCAGCGCCGAGCCCGCTGAAGCTTTCTTT	CSAEPAEAFF
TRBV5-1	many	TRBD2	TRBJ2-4	TGCGCCAGCGCCCTCGAGGGGAGGGGAAACATTCAGTACTTC	CASALEGRGNIQYF
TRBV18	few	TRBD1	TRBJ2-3	TGTGCCAGCTGCGACAGGGAGACAGATACGCAGTATTTT	CASCDRETDTQYF
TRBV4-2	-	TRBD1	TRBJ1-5	TGTGCCAGCAGCCAAGGGACAGGGCGCAATCAGCCCCAGCATTTT	CASSQGTGRNQPQHF
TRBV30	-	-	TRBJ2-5	TGTGCCTGGAGTGTCCGGGGTGGGTTGGAGACCCAGTACTTC	CAWSVRGGLETQYF
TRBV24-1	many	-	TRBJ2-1	TGTGCCACCAGTGATATTCAAGGGGCCTCCTACAATGAGCAGTTCTTC	CATSDIQGASYNEQFF
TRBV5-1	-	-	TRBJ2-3	TGCGCCAGCAGCTTGGACTTAGCGGTTACAGATACGCAGTATTTT	CASSLDLAVTDTQYF
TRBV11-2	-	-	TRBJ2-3	TGTGCCAGCAGCTACAGGCAACCTAGCACAGATACGCAGTATTTT	CASSYRQPSTDTQYF
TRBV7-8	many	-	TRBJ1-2	TGTGCCAGCAGCACCCAAAGGGGTATCCGCTATGGCTACACCTTC	CASSTQRGIRYGYTF
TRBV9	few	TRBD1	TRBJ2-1	TGTGCCAGCAGCGTTAACAGGGGGCCAGGTGAGCAGTTCTTC	CASSVNRGPGEQFF
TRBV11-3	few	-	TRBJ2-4	TGTGCCAGCAGCGTGATCCTCAGTAAAAACATTCAGTACTTC	CASSVILSKNIQYF
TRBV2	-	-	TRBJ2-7	TGTGCCAGCAGTGGAGTAGGAGAGCAGTACTTC	CASSGVGEQYF
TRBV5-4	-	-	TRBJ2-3	TGTGCCAGCAGCTCGCAATTCAGGGGAAAGACAGATACGCAGTATTTT	CASSSQFRGKTDTQYF
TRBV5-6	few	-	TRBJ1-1	TGTGCCAGCAGCTCCAGGGTGACTGAAGCTTTCTTT	CASSSRVTEAFF
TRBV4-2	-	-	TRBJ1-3	TGTGCCAGCAGCCGCCCGGGGGCGGGCACCATATATTTT	CASSRPGAGTIYF
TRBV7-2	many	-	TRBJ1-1	TGTGCCAGCAGCTTAAGGGCCCAGAACACTGAAGCTTTCTTT	CASSLRAQNTEAFF
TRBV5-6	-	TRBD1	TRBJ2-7	TGTGCCAGCAGCTCCGCCGGGACAGGGCTTACCTACGAGCAGTACTTC	CASSSAGTGLTYEQYF
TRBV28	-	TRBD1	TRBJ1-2	TGTGCCAGCAGTTTTTCCTGGGACAGAGACTATGGCTACACCTTC	CASSFSWDRDYGYTF
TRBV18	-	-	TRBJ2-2	TGTGCCAGCTCACCCGACAGGACGAACACCGGGGAGCTGTTTTTT	CASSPDRTNTGELFF
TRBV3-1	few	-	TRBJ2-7	TGTGCCAGCAGCCAAGAGATCCCCTACGAGCAGTACTTC	CASSQEIPYEQYF
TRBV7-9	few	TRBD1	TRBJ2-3	TGTGCCAGCAGCTTAGGAGAGGGGGCTACGGGGGATACGCAGTATTTT	CASSLGEGATGDTQYF
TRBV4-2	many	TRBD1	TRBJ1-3	TGTGCCAGCAGCCAAGATAGGGGGCCGGGAAACACCATATATTTT	CASSQDRGPGNTIYF
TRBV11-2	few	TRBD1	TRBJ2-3	TGTGCCAGCAGCTTAAATCAGGGGGCAGATACGCAGTATTTT	CASSLNQGADTQYF
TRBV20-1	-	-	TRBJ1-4	TGCAGTGCTAGAGATTGGGACAAAACCCCAGAAAAACTGTTTTTT	CSARDWDKTPEKLFF
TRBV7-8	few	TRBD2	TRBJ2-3	TGTGCCAGCAGCCCCCTTGGGAGGGCAGATACGCAGTATTTT	CASSPLGRADTQYF